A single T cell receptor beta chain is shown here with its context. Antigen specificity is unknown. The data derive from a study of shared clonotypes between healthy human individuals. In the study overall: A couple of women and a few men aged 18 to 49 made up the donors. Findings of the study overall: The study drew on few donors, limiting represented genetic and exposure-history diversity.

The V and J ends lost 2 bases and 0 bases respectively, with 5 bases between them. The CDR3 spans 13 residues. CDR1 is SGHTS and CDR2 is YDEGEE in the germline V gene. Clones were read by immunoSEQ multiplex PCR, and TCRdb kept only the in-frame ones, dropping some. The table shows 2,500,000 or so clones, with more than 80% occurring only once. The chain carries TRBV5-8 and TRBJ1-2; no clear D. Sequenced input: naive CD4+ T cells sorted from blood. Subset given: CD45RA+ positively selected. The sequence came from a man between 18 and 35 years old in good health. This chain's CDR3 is CASSFGTNYGYTF. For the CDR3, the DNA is TGTGCCAGCAGCTTCGGGACTAACTATGGCTACACCTTC.